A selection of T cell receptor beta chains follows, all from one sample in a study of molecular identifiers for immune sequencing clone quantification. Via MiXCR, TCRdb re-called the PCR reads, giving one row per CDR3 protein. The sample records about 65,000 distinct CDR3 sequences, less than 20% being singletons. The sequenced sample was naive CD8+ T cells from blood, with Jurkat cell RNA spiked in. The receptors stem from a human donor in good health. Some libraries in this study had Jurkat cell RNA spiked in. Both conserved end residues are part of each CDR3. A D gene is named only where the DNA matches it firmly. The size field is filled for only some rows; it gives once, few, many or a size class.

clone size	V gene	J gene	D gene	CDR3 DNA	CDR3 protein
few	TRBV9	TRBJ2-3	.	TGTGCCAGCAGCTCGACCCTTACTAGCACAGATACGCAGTATTTT	CASSSTLTSTDTQYF
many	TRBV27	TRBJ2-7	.	TGTGCCAGCAGTTTAGGCCCCCGGGACAACTACGAGCAGTACTTC	CASSLGPRDNYEQYF
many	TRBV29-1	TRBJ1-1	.	TGCAGCGTTGAGGAGGGAAACACTGAAGCTTTCTTT	CSVEEGNTEAFF
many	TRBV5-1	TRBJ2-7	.	TGCGCCAGCAGCTTTAGCGGCACCCCTTCCTACGAGCAGTACTTC	CASSFSGTPSYEQYF
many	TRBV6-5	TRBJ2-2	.	TGTGCCAGCAGTTACTCGTCTGTAGGAGAAGAAAACACCGGGGAGCTGTTTTTT	CASSYSSVGEENTGELFF
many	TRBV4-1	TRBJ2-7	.	TGCGCCAGCAGCCAAGAATCAGCTTACGAGCAGTACTTC	CASSQESAYEQYF
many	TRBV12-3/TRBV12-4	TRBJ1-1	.	TGTGCCAGCTCCAGCCTTTTGGGGACTGAAGCTTTCTTT	CASSSLLGTEAFF
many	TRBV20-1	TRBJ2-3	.	TGCAGTGCTAGAGATAGGGACGAGTTCACAGATACGCAGTATTTT	CSARDRDEFTDTQYF
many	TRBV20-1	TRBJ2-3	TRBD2	TGCAGTGCTACCAAACTAGCGGGAGGGCACACAGATACGCAGTATTTT	CSATKLAGGHTDTQYF
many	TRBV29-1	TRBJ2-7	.	TGCAGCGTTGAGGGCGAAATAGCGGGGACAGCCTACGAGCAGTACTTC	CSVEGEIAGTAYEQYF
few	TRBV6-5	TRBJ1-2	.	TGTGCCAGCAGTATAAACGAACAGATCTATGGCTACACCTTC	CASSINEQIYGYTF
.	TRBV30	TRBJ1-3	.	TGTGCCTGGAGTGTAGGGGACTCTGGAAACACCATATATTTT	CAWSVGDSGNTIYF
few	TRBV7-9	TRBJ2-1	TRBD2	TGTGCCAGCAGCTTAGTGTCTAGCGGGAGCGGTAGTTCCTACAATGAGCAGTTCTTC	CASSLVSSGSGSSYNEQFF
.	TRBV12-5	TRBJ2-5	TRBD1	TGTGCTAGTGGTTTGCCTTTGGGACAGCCCGACCCCCAAGGGGGGACCCAGTACTTC	CASGLPLGQPDPQGGTQYF
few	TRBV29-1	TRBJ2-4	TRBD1	TGCAGCGTTGAAGAGGCAGGGGGCAGGTTGGTCAACGACATTCAGTACTTC	CSVEEAGGRLVNDIQYF
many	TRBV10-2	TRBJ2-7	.	TGCGCCAGCAGTGAGAAAGGGTTGCTCTACGAGCAGTACTTC	CASSEKGLLYEQYF
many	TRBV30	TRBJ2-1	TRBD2	TGTGCCTGGACTAGCGGGATTTGGGATGAGCAGTTCTTC	CAWTSGIWDEQFF
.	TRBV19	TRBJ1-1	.	TGTGCCAGTAGTTTCCTGGACAGCCCGAACACTGAAGCTTTCTTT	CASSFLDSPNTEAFF
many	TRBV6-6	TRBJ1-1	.	TGTGCCGCCCTTGGGGCTACCGAAGCTTTCTTT	CAALGATEAFF
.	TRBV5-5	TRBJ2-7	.	TGTGCCAGCCAAACGACCGGGGGAAGCTACGAGCAGTACTTC	CASQTTGGSYEQYF
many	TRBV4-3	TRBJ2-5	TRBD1	TGCGCCAGCAGCCAGGGACAGGGTTCTTCGGAGACCCAGTACTTC	CASSQGQGSSETQYF
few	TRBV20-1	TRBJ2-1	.	TGCAGTGCTAGAGACGCAGGTTACAATGAGCAGTTCTTC	CSARDAGYNEQFF
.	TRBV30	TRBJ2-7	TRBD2	TGTGCCTGGGGTCCGGGACTAGCGGTCTCTGAGCAGTACTTC	CAWGPGLAVSEQYF
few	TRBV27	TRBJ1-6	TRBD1	TGTGCCAGCGCCTTCCTGGACAGGGATAACTCACCCCTCCACTTT	CASAFLDRDNSPLHF
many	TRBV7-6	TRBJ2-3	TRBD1	TGTGCCAGCAGCTTCCATCGATCAGGGGGCGGCACAGATACGCAGTATTTT	CASSFHRSGGGTDTQYF
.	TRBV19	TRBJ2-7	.	TGTGCCAGTAGTATAGGCAGAGCCTACGAGCAGTACTTC	CASSIGRAYEQYF
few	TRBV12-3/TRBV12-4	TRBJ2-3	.	TGTGCCAGCAGTTTGACCGGGAAAAACACAGATACGCAGTATTTT	CASSLTGKNTDTQYF
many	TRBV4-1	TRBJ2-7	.	TGCGCCAGCAGCCAAGCGGGAGCTTACGAGCAGTACTTC	CASSQAGAYEQYF
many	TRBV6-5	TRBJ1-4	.	TGTGCCAGCACCACCGAAATTGGTCGAATCAGAGAAAAACTGTTTTTT	CASTTEIGRIREKLFF
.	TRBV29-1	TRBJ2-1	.	TGCAGCGCCTCCCTCGGCTACAATGAGCAGTTCTTC	CSASLGYNEQFF
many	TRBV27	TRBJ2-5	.	TGTGCCAGCAGAGACCCCAGAGCGACCCAGTACTTC	CASRDPRATQYF
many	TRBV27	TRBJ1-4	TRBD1	TGTGCCAGCAGTTTGTCAGGGGGCACTAATGAAAAACTGTTTTTT	CASSLSGGTNEKLFF
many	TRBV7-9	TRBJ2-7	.	TGTGCCAGCAGCCCTCGATCGGCTCTGGCGGGGTACGAGCAGTACTTC	CASSPRSALAGYEQYF
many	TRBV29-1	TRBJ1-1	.	TGCAGCGTTGACACTGAAGCTTTCTTT	CSVDTEAFF
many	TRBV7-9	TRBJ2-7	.	TGTGCCAGCAGTTTGGTGGGGTACGAGCAGTACTTC	CASSLVGYEQYF
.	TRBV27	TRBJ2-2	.	TGTGCCAGCAGTATAGCCGCCAGTAGAAACACCGGGGAGCTGTTTTTT	CASSIAASRNTGELFF